Listed here are 3 T cell receptor beta chains from one sample, sequenced in a study of T cell clones after liver transplantation. Assay: immunoSEQ multiplex PCR; the TCRdb copy retains only in-frame clones and omits some. The data hold 55,000 to 70,000 clones, with nearly 95% observed a single time. The sequencing used CD4+ T cells from blood, collected roughly 26 months after liver transplant. Every receptor here comes from a human patient who received a liver transplant. Some of the T cells might come from the graft donor.

The chain combines TRBV14 with TRBJ2-2; no firm D call. Trimming shortened V by 5 bases and J by 2 bases, and 12 bases separated the two germline ends. The CDR3 has 15 amino acids. Germline V gene data show CDR1 as SGHDN and CDR2 as FVKESK. The DNA for the CDR3 is TGTGCCAGCAGCTCCATCCGTGAAAACACCGGGGAGCTGTTTTTT. Translation: CASSSIRENTGELFF. Combining the CDR3 with reference TRBV14 and TRBJ2-2 gives the whole variable domain EAGVTQFPSHSVIEKGQTVTLRCDPISGHDNLYWYRRVMGKEIKFLLHFVKESKQDESGMPNNRFLAERTGGTYSTLKVQPAELEDSGVYFCASSSIRENTGELFFGEGSRLTVL.

CDR3 nucleotides: TGTGCCTCCGGTCGGAGCTCCTACGAGCAGTACTTC. Translating it yields CASGRSSYEQYF. The chain has TRBV27 and TRBJ2-7; the D is unclear. The CDR3 is 12 amino acids. Trimming took off 11 bases at V and 0 bases at J, with 11 bases between the two ends. Germline CDR1 and CDR2: MNHEY and SMNVEV (reference sequence).

The chain recombines TRBV5-8 with TRBJ1-3; no clear D gene. Germline assignment: CDR1 SGHTS and CDR2 YDEGEE. The CDR3 runs to 15 residues. The V gene lost 0 bases and the J gene lost 3 bases, with 10 bases spanning the gap. DNA for the CDR3: TGTGCCAGCAGCTTGGGACCAGAGTTTGGAAACACCATATATTTT. It specifies CASSLGPEFGNTIYF.